This T cell receptor (beta chain) was identified in a study of T cells after yellow fever vaccination. TCR cDNA, made by 5'RACE template switching, carried an added universal primer site and UMIs. TCRdb redid the calling of the 5' RACE reads with MiXCR, one entry per CDR3 protein. The data contain approximately 70,000 distinct CDR3 sequences, approximately 7% of them singletons. CDR3 length equals 15 residues. Trimming removed 3 bases at V and 1 base at J, with 13 bases between. Germline V gives CDR1 SQVTM, CDR2 ANQGSEA. The J gene is TRBJ2-1, the V gene TRBV29-1, with unresolved D. Source: CD8+ T cells sorted from PBMCs, taken about 49 days after the first yellow fever vaccination. This TCR derives from a young man who received the YFV17D yellow fever vaccine. The CDR3 sequence: CSVEFGLASYNEQFF. CDR3 in DNA: TGCAGCGTTGAGTTTGGGCTTGCGTCCTACAATGAGCAGTTCTTC.